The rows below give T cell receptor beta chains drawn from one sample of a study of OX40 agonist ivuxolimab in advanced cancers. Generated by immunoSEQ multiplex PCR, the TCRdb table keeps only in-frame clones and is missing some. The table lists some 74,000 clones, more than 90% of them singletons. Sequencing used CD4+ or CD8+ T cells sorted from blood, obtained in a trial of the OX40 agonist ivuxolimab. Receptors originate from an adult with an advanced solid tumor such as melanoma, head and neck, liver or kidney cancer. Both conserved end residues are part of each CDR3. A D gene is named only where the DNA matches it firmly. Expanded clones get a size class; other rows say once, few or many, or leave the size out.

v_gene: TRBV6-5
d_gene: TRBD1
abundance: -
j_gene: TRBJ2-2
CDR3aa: CASGTGGGGELFF
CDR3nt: TGTGCCTCGGGAACAGGGGGAGGCGGGGAGCTGTTTTTT

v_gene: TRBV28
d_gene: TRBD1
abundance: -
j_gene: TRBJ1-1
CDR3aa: CASRSRGQGEAFF
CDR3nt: TGTGCCAGCAGAAGCAGGGGGCAAGGTGAAGCTTTCTTT

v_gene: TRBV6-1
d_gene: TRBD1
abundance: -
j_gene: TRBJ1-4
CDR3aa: CASSLTGATNEKLFF
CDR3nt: TGTGCCAGCAGCCTTACAGGGGCAACTAATGAAAAACTGTTTTTT

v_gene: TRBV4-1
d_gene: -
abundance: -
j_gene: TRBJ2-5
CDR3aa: CASSQGRAMGETQYF
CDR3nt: TGCGCCAGCAGCCAAGGCAGGGCGATGGGGGAGACCCAGTACTTC

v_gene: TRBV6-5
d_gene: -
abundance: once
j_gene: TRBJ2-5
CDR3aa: CASSKRWTQETQYF
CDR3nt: TGTGCCAGCAGCAAACGATGGACCCAAGAGACCCAGTACTTC

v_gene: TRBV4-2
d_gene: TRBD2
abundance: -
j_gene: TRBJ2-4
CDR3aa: CASSQLAGSDSIQYF
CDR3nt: TGTGCCAGCAGCCAGCTAGCGGGGTCGGATAGCATTCAGTACTTC

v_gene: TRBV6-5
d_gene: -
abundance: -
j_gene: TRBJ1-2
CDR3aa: CASSYVPEPVGGYTF
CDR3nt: TGTGCCAGCAGTTACGTTCCGGAGCCGGTGGGTGGCTACACCTTC

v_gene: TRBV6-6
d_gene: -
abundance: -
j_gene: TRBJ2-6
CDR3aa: CASSLGWAGANVLTF
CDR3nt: TGTGCCAGCAGTTTGGGGTGGGCTGGGGCCAACGTCCTGACTTTC

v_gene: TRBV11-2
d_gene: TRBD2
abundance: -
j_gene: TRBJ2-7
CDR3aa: CASSPSGGRYEQYF
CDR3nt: TGTGCCAGCAGCCCCTCTGGCGGGAGGTACGAGCAGTACTTC

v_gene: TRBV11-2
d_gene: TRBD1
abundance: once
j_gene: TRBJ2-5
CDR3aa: CASSRDRASIQTQYF
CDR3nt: TGTGCCAGCAGCCGGGACAGGGCTTCTATACAGACCCAGTACTTC

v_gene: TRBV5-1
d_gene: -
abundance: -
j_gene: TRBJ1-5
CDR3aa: CASSLGQGGNQPQHF
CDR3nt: TGCGCCAGCAGCTTGGGCCAGGGAGGCAATCAGCCCCAGCATTTT

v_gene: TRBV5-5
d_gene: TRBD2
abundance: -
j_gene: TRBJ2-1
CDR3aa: CASRGWIGRGNEQFF
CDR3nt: TGTGCCAGCAGGGGATGGATAGGGCGGGGGAATGAGCAGTTCTTC

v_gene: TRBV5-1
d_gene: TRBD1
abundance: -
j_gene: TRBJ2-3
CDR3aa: CASSLGQGATDTQYF
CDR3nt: TGCGCCAGCAGTCTGGGACAGGGGGCCACAGATACGCAGTATTTT

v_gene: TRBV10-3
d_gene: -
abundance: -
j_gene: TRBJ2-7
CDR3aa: CAIWGGANSYEQYF
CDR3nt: TGTGCCATCTGGGGGGGGGCCAACTCCTACGAGCAGTACTTC

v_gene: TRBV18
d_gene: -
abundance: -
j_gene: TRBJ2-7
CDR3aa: CASSPRSGFWEQYF
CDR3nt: TGTGCCAGCTCACCAAGGTCAGGGTTTTGGGAGCAGTACTTC

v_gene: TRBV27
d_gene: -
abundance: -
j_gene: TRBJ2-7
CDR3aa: CASSFGRTYEQYF
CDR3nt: TGTGCCAGCAGTTTCGGACGTACCTACGAGCAGTACTTC

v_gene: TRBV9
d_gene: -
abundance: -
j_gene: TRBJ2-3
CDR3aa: CASSREQGLYTDTQYF
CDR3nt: TGTGCCAGCAGCCGCGAGCAGGGACTTTACACAGATACGCAGTATTTT

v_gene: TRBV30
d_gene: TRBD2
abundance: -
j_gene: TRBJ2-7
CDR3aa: CALAGLAGAYEQYF
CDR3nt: TGTGCCTTAGCGGGACTAGCGGGAGCCTACGAGCAGTACTTC

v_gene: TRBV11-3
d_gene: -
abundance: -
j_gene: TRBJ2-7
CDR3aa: CASSLGRGSYEQYF
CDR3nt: TGTGCCAGCAGCTTGGGACGGGGATCCTACGAGCAGTACTTC

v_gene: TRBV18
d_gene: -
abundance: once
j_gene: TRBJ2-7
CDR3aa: CASSPGPRVAYEQYF
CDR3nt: TGTGCCAGCTCACCGGGACCGCGGGTTGCCTACGAGCAGTACTTC

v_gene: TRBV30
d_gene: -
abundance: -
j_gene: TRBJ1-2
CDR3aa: CAWSGWGRGWVGYTF
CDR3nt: TGTGCCTGGAGTGGCTGGGGGCGCGGGTGGGTTGGCTACACCTTC

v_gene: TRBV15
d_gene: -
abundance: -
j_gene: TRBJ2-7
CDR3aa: CATSRVGSSYEQYF
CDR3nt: TGTGCCACCAGCAGAGTCGGGAGCTCCTACGAGCAGTACTTC

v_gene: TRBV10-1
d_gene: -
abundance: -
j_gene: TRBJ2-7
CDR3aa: CASSEKRPPNEQYF
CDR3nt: TGCGCCAGCAGTGAAAAGCGGCCCCCCAACGAGCAGTACTTC

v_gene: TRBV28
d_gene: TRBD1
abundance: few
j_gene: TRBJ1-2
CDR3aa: CASGDRGRVYGYTF
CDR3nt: TGTGCCAGCGGGGACAGGGGGCGGGTCTATGGCTACACCTTC

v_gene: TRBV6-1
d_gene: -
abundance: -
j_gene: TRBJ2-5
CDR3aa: CASSEVGREETQYF
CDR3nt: TGTGCCAGCAGTGAAGTGGGCAGGGAAGAGACCCAGTACTTC

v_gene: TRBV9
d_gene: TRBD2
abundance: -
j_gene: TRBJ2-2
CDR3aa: CASSPGLVSGELFF
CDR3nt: TGTGCCAGCAGCCCCGGACTAGTGTCCGGGGAGCTGTTTTTT

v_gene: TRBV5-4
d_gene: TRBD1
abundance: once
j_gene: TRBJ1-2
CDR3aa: CASSATTGTGNYGYTF
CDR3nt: TGTGCCAGCAGCGCGACCACCGGGACAGGGAACTATGGCTACACCTTC

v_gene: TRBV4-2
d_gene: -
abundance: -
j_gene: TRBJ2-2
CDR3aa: CASTPLSGTGELFF
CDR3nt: TGTGCCAGCACCCCCCTGAGTGGAACCGGGGAGCTGTTTTTT